This T cell receptor beta chain was found in a study of cytomegalovirus exposure and HLA in healthy donors. Overall study context: One earlier analysis, a look at about 179 million T cells, found around 110 million unique TCR beta sequences.

Notes on the study in general: The likely origin of a cluster of highly shared sequence variants was a sequencing artifact. Later work found most CMV-associated TCR beta chains apparently HLA-restricted. V- and J-gene trimming of TCR beta was linked (in a later analysis) to a missense DCLRE1C variant.

Comments on this clone: Antigen: not known.

The primer mix had 60 Vbeta and 13 Jbeta primers. Assay: immunoSEQ multiplex PCR; the TCRdb copy retains only in-frame clones and omits some. Among 150,000 to 160,000 clones, over 75% were seen once, and the ten largest hold around 6%. CDR3 length: 18 amino acids. Trimming stripped 4 bases from V and 0 bases from J, with 21 bases between. CDR1 is MDHEN and CDR2 is SYDVKM in the germline V gene. Sequencing was performed on PBMCs. The V gene is TRBV28, the J gene TRBJ1-2; D is ambiguous. The sequence came from a middle-aged woman in good health and CMV-seropositive. Written as DNA, the CDR3 is TGTGCCAGCAGTTACACACCCGGGTCCGCAATAGCTAACTATGGCTACACCTTC. This gives the protein CASSYTPGSAIANYGYTF.